This section outlines one TCR beta chain sequence together with its context. Its antigen target is currently unknown. No quality values exist for individual bases; no much larger clone is one base distant. CD8 naive samples were obtained by positive selection for CCR7 among CD45RO-negative cells, yielding a CD45RA+CCR7+ population from which TemRA cells were excluded. Donors were healthy HIV-negative adults with no recently reported acute infections or vaccinations. All donors were Caucasian adults living in Nashville, Tennessee, USA. Blood was obtained by leukapheresis, after which PBMCs were separated by Ficoll-Histopaque density gradient centrifugation and cryopreserved in liquid nitrogen vapor phase. Analytical flow cytometry was used to check the purity and quantity of every magnetically sorted T cell population. Genomic DNA was isolated from each sorted fraction and quantified by UV absorbance on a Nanodrop 2000c.

Spanning cysteine to phenylalanine, the CDR3 consists of 16 amino acids. Only the CDR3 DNA stays, 48 bases, in frame from base 1. V ends up 1 base short and J 9 bases short, with an unmatched junction base count of 11. The germline V gene supplies CDR1 LGHNA and CDR2 YSLEER. TCR CDR3 regions were amplified from genomic DNA by multiplex PCR using the deep immunoSEQ assay. For each cell subset, the extracted genomic DNA was distributed evenly across all wells of several immunoSEQ 96-well plates, and each plate served as one replicate. Each replicate PCR for sorted subsets received roughly 200 ng genomic DNA, equal to tens of thousands of T cell genomes. Purified libraries were quantified with a Qubit 3.0 fluorometer, sized on a Bioanalyzer 2100, and re-quantified with the KAPA Library Quantification kit. Each immunoSEQ 96-well plate was sequenced on its own single-read 150-cycle Illumina NextSeq 550 flow cell. Per the authors' processing: Because the immunoSEQ output included only junctional sequences and no quality scores, the filtering could not be the same as the filtering used for full-length reads. Sequences were annotated with PyIR, a Python wrapper for IgBLAST v1.9, and V/J genes and CDR3 were assigned using IMGT germline references. Reads with weak V/J assignments (E-value above 1e-6), missing CDR3, stop codons, out-of-frame junctions, or ambiguous translated residues were removed. V3J clonotypes were defined as sequences sharing an identical inferred V gene, J gene, and CDR3 amino acid sequence. To compute the percentage overlap between repertoires, the number of shared unique clonotypes was divided by the size of the smaller repertoire. RTK rarefaction, the Chao1 estimator, and Recon v2.1 estimates of unobserved clonotypes were used to assess repertoire richness. Generation probabilities were computed with OLGA for all TCRbeta clonotypes obtained by the gDNA method from several donors. Not all clones reach the TCRdb copy of this immuneACCESS table, which keeps in-frame sequences only. Checked studies attribute under half of the gap to unresolved V genes and leave the rest unexplained. V, J and clone size were drawn from that table, and D and trimming were deduced from the DNA. The sample records about 2.2 million clones, just under 95% of which are singletons. Jointly, the top ten make up approximately 1.7% of the sample.

The sample is drawn from a study of shared clonotypes between healthy human individuals (dated by TCRdb to about 2020). The study in broad terms: The cohort included three men and a couple of women between 18 and 49 years of age. Per donor, three plates each were used for CD4 naive and CD4 memory, two for CD8 naive, and one for CD8 memory. Blood TCR repertoires of a handful of healthy adults were deeply sequenced to estimate repertoire size and the extent of clonotype sharing between individuals. Libraries were prepared and TCR repertoires were sequenced by different laboratories using diverse techniques, in order to increase sequencing depth and limit assay-specific biases. Between about 0.8 and 9 billion PBMCs per donor were obtained by leukapheresis. What the research found in general, with its limitations: Compared with non-shared clonotypes, clonotypes shared by all four sorted-subset donors had higher generation probabilities. Incomplete sequencing was indicated by rarefaction of sorted-subset datasets, despite the large sequencing depth. Naive subsets generally had larger estimated clonotype richness than memory subsets. The small number of donors limited the genetic and exposure-history diversity represented. Pairwise subsampling led to the expectation that sequencing depth would affect the degree of clonotype sharing among donors. When several donors were compared, the shared fraction of clonotypes was about 5.2% for naive CD4, around 4% for naive CD8, more than 2% for memory CD4, and less than 0.5% for memory CD8. Only blood was sampled, and tissue TCR repertoires likely differ from those in blood.

The sequencing sample was made of naive CD8+ T cells from PBMCs. This sample's cell subset or site label indicates: CD45RA+CCR7+. This TCR came from a man aged 18 to 35 in good health. Some clones in this sample may be carry-over from other donors' samples. This receptor chain uses TRBV4-3 and TRBJ2-5; 10 nucleotides in the junction match TRBD2. CDR3 sequence: CASSQGLAGGVGAQYF. The bases read TGCGCCAGCAGCCAAGGACTAGCGGGTGGGGTGGGGGCCCAGTACTTC.